A single sample gave rise to the 13 T cell receptor beta chains below, sequenced in a study of Graves' ophthalmopathy and Graves' hyperthyroidism. The authors amplified TCR beta CDR3 regions, and they did so from RNA transcripts for repertoire sequencing. RT-PCR was first run with HTBI primers, then multiplex PCR in a second round. Using its own MiXCR run on the multiplex PCR reads, TCRdb lists one record per CDR3 protein. The data show hundreds of thousands of distinct CDR3 sequences, 15% to 19% seen once. Sequenced sample: peripheral blood. Receptor source: a woman younger than 30 with stable Graves' hyperthyroidism.

This clonotype was recorded many times. J is TRBJ2-5 and V is TRBV6-5; D may be TRBD1 (5 bases). The CDR3 extends over 13 amino acids. Germline values: CDR1 MNHEY, CDR2 SVGAGI. V was shortened by 4 bases and J by 7 bases, with 13 bases between the two germline ends. The CDR3 sequence is CASSLGLSGTQYF. In DNA, the CDR3 is TGTGCCAGCAGTTTGGGGCTCTCCGGGACCCAGTACTTC.

V usage is TRBV12-3 or TRBV12-4 and J usage is TRBJ2-7; 7 bases agree with TRBD2. J was trimmed by 0 bases and V by 4 bases; bases with no gene match: 6. The CDR3 extends over 15 amino acids. The CDR3 DNA sequence: TGTGCCAGCAGTTACGCTCCGGGGGGCTCCTACGAGCAGTACTTC. Amino acids: CASSYAPGGSYEQYF.

This clonotype came up a few times. The chain combines TRBV4-1 with TRBJ1-2; 8 bases match TRBD1. V was clipped by 3 bases and J by 8 bases; unmatched bases: 14. Germline assignment: CDR1 MGHRA and CDR2 YSYEKL. The CDR3 is 16 residues long. The CDR3 sequence: CASSHIGQGKGEGYTF. The CDR3 DNA reads as TGCGCCAGCAGCCACATCGGACAGGGAAAAGGTGAAGGCTACACCTTC.

This clonotype was detected many times. This rearrangement joins TRBV7-2 to TRBJ1-1; tentative D call: TRBD1 (5 bases). Trimming took 1 base from V and 4 from J, leaving 10 bases between them. The germline V gene has CDR1 SGHTA and CDR2 FQGNSA. The length of the CDR3 is 14 residues. Here the CDR3 reads CASSLVPGPTEAFF. DNA of the CDR3: TGTGCCAGCAGCTTAGTCCCAGGGCCCACTGAAGCTTTCTTT.

At least ten counts were recorded for this clonotype. The genes are TRBV19 and TRBJ1-5; D is perhaps TRBD1 (6 bases). This CDR3 comprises 14 residues. Germline loops: CDR1 LNHDA, CDR2 SQIVND (reference sequence). Trimming removed 4 bases from V and 2 bases from J, with 9 bases in between. The CDR3: CASSTTGRNQPQHF. CDR3 nucleotide sequence: TGTGCCAGTAGTACGACAGGTCGCAATCAGCCCCAGCATTTT.

On this clonotype: Lacking the conserved final phenylalanine or tryptophan, this CDR3 likely reflects a read error. This rearrangement joins TRBV20-1 to TRBJ2-7; tentative D call: TRBD1 (6 bases). There are 17 residues in the CDR3. Trimming removed 0 bases from V and 2 bases from J, with 20 bases in between. Germline V gene lookup returns CDR1 DFQATT and CDR2 SNEGSKA (reference sequence). The CDR3 region is CSARDLGPGVRAYEQYL. The CDR3 region has the DNA TGCAGTGCTAGAGATTTGGGGCCAGGGGTCAGGGCCTACGAGCAGTACCTC.

This clonotype was seen repeatedly, ten times or more. Written as DNA, the CDR3 is TGCGCCAGCAGCTTGCGGAGCGCCCCGCCCGACCATAATTCACCCCTCCACTTT. Translating gives CASSLRSAPPDHNSPLHF. The gene calls are TRBV5-1 and TRBJ1-6, with D hard to call. Germline V gene lookup returns CDR1 SGHRS and CDR2 YFSETQ. V was pared by 1 base and J by 5 bases, with 19 bases between. The CDR3 extends over 18 amino acids.

This clonotype was seen a handful of times. J is TRBJ1-1 and V is TRBV7-9, with a weak D call TRBD1 (5 bases). CDR1 and CDR2 (germline): SEHNR, FQNEAQ (reference sequence). Trimming cost V 5 bases and J 8 bases, with 18 bases left between them. The CDR3 length is 14 residues. CDR3 amino acids: CASSSRDPNSEAFF. The CDR3 nucleotides are TGTGCCAGCAGCAGCCGGGACCCGAATTCGGAAGCTTTCTTT.

This clonotype was picked up many times. Germline and junction disagree at one end, which may indicate a read error. The genes are TRBV2 and TRBJ2-5; D gene ambiguous. Germline assignment: CDR1 SNHLY and CDR2 FYNNEI. The CDR3 loop spans 13 amino acids. The CDR3 sequence: CASSPGHQEIQYF. The CDR3 bases are TGTGCCAGCAGTCCAGGTCACCAAGAGATCCAGTACTTC.

The table lists this clonotype with many counts. The chain joins TRBV19 to TRBJ1-1; D unresolved. V was clipped by 5 bases and J by 0 bases, with 7 bases between them. The CDR3 runs to 13 residues. CDR1 is LNHDA and CDR2 is SQIVND in the germline V gene (reference sequence). CDR3 in amino acids: CASSVNMNTEAFF. The CDR3 DNA sequence: TGTGCCAGTAGTGTAAACATGAACACTGAAGCTTTCTTT. The entire variable domain, with the rest obtained from reference TRBV19 and TRBJ1-1, is as follows: DGGITQSPKYLFRKEGQNVTLSCEQNLNHDAMYWYRQDPGQGLRLIYYSQIVNDFQKGDIAEGYSVSREKKESFPLTVTSAQKNPTAFYLCASSVNMNTEAFFGQGTRLTVV.

In its sample, this clonotype was seen many times. The rearrangement joins TRBV20-1 to TRBJ2-7, with D perhaps TRBD1 or TRBD2 (7 bases each). CDR1 and CDR2 from the germline V gene are DFQATT and SNEGSKA (reference sequence). This CDR3 is built from 14 residues. The V and J ends lost 6 bases and 4 bases respectively, with 19 bases between them. CDR3: CSAKRAGQSYEQYF. The CDR3 DNA reads as TGCAGTGCAAAGAGAGCGGGACAGAGTTACGAGCAGTACTTC.

This clonotype appeared many times. CDR3 residues: CASSESRRGLNYGYTF. In DNA form, the CDR3 reads TGTGCCAGTAGTGAATCCCGCAGGGGGCTTAACTATGGCTACACCTTC. The gene calls are TRBV19 and TRBJ1-2, with 8 bases matching TRBD1. Germline V gene data show CDR1 as LNHDA and CDR2 as SQIVND (reference sequence). The V gene end was trimmed by 5 bases and the J gene end by 1 base; junction bases not matched to a gene: 9. This CDR3 contains 16 residues.

This clonotype was seen ten or more times. The chain joins TRBV28 to TRBJ2-5, with a possible D match to TRBD1 (7 bases). V gave up 6 bases and J gave up 2 bases, with 10 bases separating them. Germline values: CDR1 MDHEN, CDR2 SYDVKM. The CDR3 covers 13 residues. The CDR3 spells CASREGQQETQYF. The CDR3 coding sequence is TGTGCCAGCAGGGAGGGACAGCAAGAGACCCAGTACTTC.